Listed below are T cell receptor beta chains from one sample, sequenced in a study of blood T cell repertoires in COVID-19. TCRdb keeps only in-frame clones here, not all; method: immunoSEQ multiplex PCR. The table records 150,000 to 180,000 clones, approximately 90% of them present only once. The specimen sequenced was peripheral blood. These receptors all stem from a woman aged 40 to 55 with acute or convalescent COVID-19. The CDR3 runs from the conserved cysteine through the conserved F or W. D genes are given only for firm matches. Expanded clones are given a class, and other clones once, few, many or no size at all.

TRBD2	TRBV12-5	TRBJ2-2	-	TGTGCTAGTGGCCGACTCCGCGGGGGGCTTTCCACCGGGGAGCTGTTTTTT	CASGRLRGGLSTGELFF
TRBD1	TRBV5-1	TRBJ2-1	-	TGCGCCAGCAGCTTGATGGCTCCGGGACAGGGCTATGAGCAGTTCTTC	CASSLMAPGQGYEQFF
TRBD2	TRBV19	TRBJ2-3	-	TGTGCCAGTAGTTCGGGGGGGGAGCTTACAGATACGCAGTATTTT	CASSSGGELTDTQYF
TRBD1	TRBV3-1/TRBV3-2	TRBJ2-7	-	TGTGCCAGCAGCCATCGATCGAGAATGACAGGGCCGACGGGTTTGGGCGAGCAGTACTTC	CASSHRSRMTGPTGLGEQYF
TRBD1	TRBV6-6	TRBJ2-3	-	TGTGCCAGCAGTAGGGACAGGGCCACAGATACGCAGTATTTT	CASSRDRATDTQYF
-	TRBV28	TRBJ2-7	-	TGTGCCAGCAGCGGGACAATCCACGAGCAGTACTTC	CASSGTIHEQYF
-	TRBV19	TRBJ2-6	-	TGTGCCAGTCGCGGTTCCCCTGGGGCCAACGTCCTGACTTTC	CASRGSPGANVLTF
-	TRBV6-5	TRBJ1-5	-	TGTGCCAGCAGGCGGGGGGGAAGGGGAGATCAGCCCCAGCATTTT	CASRRGGRGDQPQHF
-	TRBV9	TRBJ1-2	-	TGTGCCAGCAGCTTAGGAGGGCAGACAACCTATGGCTACACCTTC	CASSLGGQTTYGYTF
-	TRBV12-3/TRBV12-4	TRBJ1-5	-	TGTGCCACCACCCGGGAGCCTGGTCAGCCCCAGCATTTT	CATTREPGQPQHF
-	TRBV27	TRBJ2-5	once	TGTGCCAGCAGACTCGAGTTAAAAACAGGGTGGGAGACCCAGTACTTC	CASRLELKTGWETQYF
-	TRBV7-9	TRBJ2-7	-	TGTGCCAGCAGCTCCCCGACGGGTAGCTCCTACGAGCAGTACTTC	CASSSPTGSSYEQYF
TRBD2	TRBV14	TRBJ2-2	-	TGTGCCAGCAGCCAAGTGACTAGCGGGAGGGCGATATGGAACACCGGGGAGCTGTTTTTT	CASSQVTSGRAIWNTGELFF
TRBD1	TRBV28	TRBJ1-2	few	TGTGCCAGCAGCCTAGGACAGGGGAATGGCTACACCTTC	CASSLGQGNGYTF
-	TRBV6-5	TRBJ1-5	-	TGTGCCAGCAGGCGGCAGGGGTATAGCAATCAGCCCCAGCATTTT	CASRRQGYSNQPQHF
TRBD2	TRBV7-6	TRBJ2-7	-	TGTGCCAGCAGCACCGGATCTAGGACTAGCGGGCCTCTCTACGAGCAGTACTTC	CASSTGSRTSGPLYEQYF
-	TRBV27	TRBJ2-6	-	TGTGCCAGCAGTTTATCCTTGTCCGTTGGGGCCAACGTCCTGACTTTC	CASSLSLSVGANVLTF
-	TRBV6-5	TRBJ1-3	few	TGTGCCAGCAGTCCAGGGCCCTCTGGAAACACCATATATTTT	CASSPGPSGNTIYF
TRBD1	TRBV19	TRBJ1-2	-	TGTGCCAGTAGTCCAGACAGGGGCGCCTTCTATGGCTACACCTTC	CASSPDRGAFYGYTF
TRBD2	TRBV11-3	TRBJ2-1	-	TGTGCCAGCAGAGTTGCTAGCGGCCGAGAGCAGTTCTTC	CASRVASGREQFF
-	TRBV5-6	TRBJ1-1	-	TGTGCCAGCAGCTCGACAGGTCGCGAAGCTTTCTTT	CASSSTGREAFF
-	TRBV28	TRBJ2-1	-	TGTGCCAGCAGCGCCCGGCGGGTGAGCTCCTACAATGAGCAGTTCTTC	CASSARRVSSYNEQFF
TRBD2	TRBV24-1	TRBJ2-1	-	TGTGCCACCAGCCCCTCTACGACACACGCTAGCGGGAGTTTACGGCAGTTCTTC	CATSPSTTHASGSLRQFF
-	TRBV11-2	TRBJ1-1	-	TGTGCCAGCAGCTTACCCGGTGGCACTGAAGCTTTCTTT	CASSLPGGTEAFF
TRBD2	TRBV9	TRBJ2-1	-	TGTGCCAGCAGCAGAAGCGGACTAGCGGGGCCCGAGGAGCAGTTCTTC	CASSRSGLAGPEEQFF
-	TRBV15	TRBJ1-3	-	TGTGCCACCAGCAGCTTCCGGGACAAGGGGGGAAACACCATATATTTT	CATSSFRDKGGNTIYF
-	TRBV6-6	TRBJ1-2	-	TGTGCCAGCAGTTACTCGCAGGGAGGCTACACCTTC	CASSYSQGGYTF